This T cell receptor beta chain was observed in a study of blood T cell repertoires in COVID-19. Study background: COVID-19 samples, acute and convalescent, were from the United States, Italy and Spain. Sources were T cells, B-cell-depleted T cells, or PBMCs; the material itself was cDNA or gDNA.

Original methodology: Using reference gene primer amplification, nucleated cell counts were estimated. Sequenced by immunoSEQ multiplex PCR; TCRdb stores in-frame clones only, minus some. The D gene and trimming were derived from the DNA, and the V and J assignments and clone size from that table. The table includes approximately 300,000 clones, roughly 89% detected once. Ages ranged from about 18 to 89 years, with residence in fewer than 25 US areas. This receptor was taken from a woman between 18 and 29 years old with acute COVID-19. Material: PBMCs or T cells enriched from blood (not recorded which).

The CDR3 loop is CASSLWRDQPQHF. Here the CDR3 DNA reads TGTGCCAGCAGTTTATGGCGCGATCAGCCCCAGCATTTT. V is TRBV28 and J is TRBJ1-5; D ambiguous. V was cut by 0 bases and J by 5 bases, with 5 bases left in between. This CDR3 is built from 13 residues. Germline V CDR1 and CDR2: MDHEN, SYDVKM.